These T cell receptor beta chains were read from a single sample in a study of blood T cells in healthy people across ages. MiXCR was run by TCRdb on the 5' RACE reads, yielding one entry per CDR3 protein. The sample contains under 1,100,000 distinct CDR3 sequences, about 25% of which appear only once. Another study also made use of these data, one on T cells of mothers and their children.

Material: blood. These receptors were taken from a girl aged 2 to 9 in good health. The conserved cysteine and the conserved F or W are not part of the CDR3 here. Fields, in order: J gene, V gene, CDR3 length, CDR3 protein.

J gene: TRBJ2-2; V gene: TRBV29-1; CDR3 length: 10; CDR3 protein: SCTMDTGELF
J gene: TRBJ2-1; V gene: TRBV29-1; CDR3 length: 13; CDR3 protein: SVEPIGQSYNEQF
J gene: TRBJ2-2; V gene: TRBV15; CDR3 length: 12; CDR3 protein: ATSGTLNTGELF
J gene: TRBJ2-6; V gene: TRBV15; CDR3 length: 13; CDR3 protein: ATSRDTGVANVLT
J gene: TRBJ1-2; V gene: TRBV9; CDR3 length: 11; CDR3 protein: ASSYDRGQSYT
J gene: TRBJ1-5; V gene: TRBV15; CDR3 length: 12; CDR3 protein: ATSRDDWSQPQH
J gene: TRBJ2-7; V gene: TRBV13; CDR3 length: 11; CDR3 protein: ASSGRPTYEQY
J gene: TRBJ2-7; V gene: TRBV7-8; CDR3 length: 13; CDR3 protein: ASSLDASEVYEQY
J gene: TRBJ1-4; V gene: TRBV7-9; CDR3 length: 13; CDR3 protein: ASSLHQSLNEKLF
J gene: TRBJ2-7; V gene: TRBV28; CDR3 length: 13; CDR3 protein: ASSLKREGLHEQY
J gene: TRBJ2-1; V gene: TRBV6-2/TRBV6-3; CDR3 length: 11; CDR3 protein: ASSRLASSEQF
J gene: TRBJ1-5; V gene: TRBV3-1; CDR3 length: 10; CDR3 protein: ASSQVNQPQH
J gene: TRBJ2-5; V gene: TRBV29-1; CDR3 length: 12; CDR3 protein: SVVPQRGNWAQY
J gene: TRBJ2-2; V gene: TRBV7-2; CDR3 length: 15; CDR3 protein: ASSSFVSGRAPGELF
J gene: TRBJ2-1; V gene: TRBV10-3; CDR3 length: 14; CDR3 protein: AISGPAPSSYNEQF
J gene: TRBJ2-5; V gene: TRBV29-1; CDR3 length: 12; CDR3 protein: SVGYRQLQETQY
J gene: TRBJ2-7; V gene: TRBV5-1; CDR3 length: 9; CDR3 protein: ASAANYEQY
J gene: .; V gene: TRBV20-1; CDR3 length: 14; CDR3 protein: SAHSVGAVQWDEQF
J gene: TRBJ2-1; V gene: TRBV7-9; CDR3 length: 13; CDR3 protein: ASSLAGSGTSEQF
J gene: TRBJ1-3; V gene: TRBV20-1; CDR3 length: 9; CDR3 protein: SARELNTIY
J gene: TRBJ1-1; V gene: TRBV29-1; CDR3 length: 11; CDR3 protein: SVPQKSDTEAF
J gene: TRBJ2-2; V gene: TRBV7-9; CDR3 length: 12; CDR3 protein: ASSYTENTGELF
J gene: TRBJ2-7; V gene: TRBV29-1; CDR3 length: 10; CDR3 protein: SASTDTYEQY
J gene: TRBJ2-7; V gene: TRBV25-1; CDR3 length: 11; CDR3 protein: ASTGQGAGEQY
J gene: TRBJ2-4; V gene: TRBV20-1; CDR3 length: 14; CDR3 protein: SARPFTSGGSNIQY
J gene: TRBJ2-4; V gene: TRBV20-1; CDR3 length: 13; CDR3 protein: SARGGTLAKNIQY
J gene: TRBJ2-2; V gene: TRBV6-1; CDR3 length: 13; CDR3 protein: ASSDSPLFAGELF
J gene: .; V gene: TRBV29-1; CDR3 length: 11; CDR3 protein: SVARAVPYEQY